A single sample gave rise to the 6 T cell receptor beta chains below, sequenced in a study of blood T cell repertoires in COVID-19. Repertoires were generated with immunoSEQ multiplex PCR, while TCRdb's copy carries only in-frame clones and drops some. The sample carries 84,000 or so clones, over 60% recorded once. Sample: peripheral blood. The source is a human donor in a cohort sampled during active COVID-19.

The chain uses TRBV28 and TRBJ2-2, with D perhaps TRBD2 (5 bases). Germline CDR1 is MDHEN and CDR2 is SYDVKM. The CDR3 is 14 residues long. V gave up 5 bases and J gave up 6 bases, with 13 bases separating them. CDR3 nucleotide sequence: TGTGCCAGCAGTCGGGATAGGGTGCCCGGGGAGCTGTTTTTT. It is translated as CASSRDRVPGELFF.

V usage is TRBV29-1 and J usage is TRBJ2-7; TRBD2 matches at 9 bases. The CDR3 runs 13 residues. Germline trimming cut 5 bases from V and 1 base from J; bases unmatched to any gene: 3. Germline assignment: CDR1 SQVTM and CDR2 ANQGSEA. CDR3 nucleotide sequence: TGCAGCGTTAGGCTAGCGGGGTCCTACGAGCAGTACTTC. Protein sequence: CSVRLAGSYEQYF.

The chain recombines TRBV28 with TRBJ1-5; TRBD1 matches at 8 bases. The CDR3 is made up of 15 amino acids. CDR1 and CDR2 from the germline V gene are MDHEN and SYDVKM. Trimming removed 6 bases from V and 6 bases from J; junction bases left unmatched: 10. The CDR3: CASRPGDRGGQPQHF. The CDR3 bases are TGTGCCAGCAGACCCGGAGACAGGGGTGGTCAGCCCCAGCATTTT.

This chain connects TRBV6-4 to TRBJ1-1, with D perhaps matching TRBD1 (5 bases). The CDR3 covers 14 residues. Germline V gene data show CDR1 as MRHNA and CDR2 as SNTAGT. V lost 6 bases and J lost 4, with 15 bases in between. The CDR3 region has the DNA TGTGCCAGCAGCCCTACCCGGGGGTCCACTGAAGCTTTCTTT. This sequence encodes CASSPTRGSTEAFF.

The V gene is TRBV6-2 or TRBV6-3, the J gene TRBJ2-7; D is unclear. Germline CDR1 MNHEY, CDR2 SVGEGT. Deletions cut 3 bases from V and 4 bases from J, with 7 bases between. This CDR3 has 12 residues. CDR3 in amino acids: CASSYTTYEQYF. DNA for the CDR3: TGTGCCAGCAGTTATACGACTTACGAGCAGTACTTC.

The chain combines TRBV19 with TRBJ2-4, with a tentative D call TRBD2 (5 bases). Trimming pared 5 bases from V and 6 bases from J, leaving 11 bases between. CDR1 and CDR2 from the germline V gene are LNHDA and SQIVND (reference sequence). The CDR3 totals 13 residues. CDR3 loop: CASSALGGNIQYF. CDR3 bases: TGTGCCAGTAGTGCTCTAGGAGGAAACATTCAGTACTTC.